This TCR beta chain was found in a study of shared T cell receptors in the human thymus. Germline V gene data show CDR1 as MGHRA and CDR2 as YSYEKL. V was clipped by 4 bases and J by 3 bases; unmatched bases: 5. The CDR3 has 14 amino acids. Assay used: immunoSEQ multiplex PCR; TCRdb lists only in-frame clones, some missing. Of 540,000 or so clones listed, approximately 78% were seen once; the top ten hold around 0.013%. This same sample was also taken into another study, of human thymus T cells. From that paper: Corrective surgery for congenital heart defects was being performed on the healthy Finnish infants who were the donors. Thymus specimens were resections from corrective heart surgery. Seemingly biased V and J gene usage marked thymic and blood repertoires. Overlap was high between thymic repertoires from unrelated individuals, as reported in related research.

Sample: thymocytes. The TCR sequence derives from a boy under two years old with a congenital heart defect. The V and J genes are TRBV4-1 and TRBJ2-7; the match to TRBD2 covers 8 bases. The CDR3 reads CASSLGLGGYEQYF. Here the CDR3 DNA reads TGCGCCAGCAGCCTGGGACTAGGGGGCTACGAGCAGTACTTC.